The next 12 T cell receptor beta chains were all read from a single sample in a study of T cell changes during pregnancy in multiple sclerosis. Repertoires were generated with immunoSEQ multiplex PCR, while TCRdb's copy carries only in-frame clones and drops some. The table has tens of thousands of clones, about 91% seen once; the top ten hold over 1%. The material sequenced was peripheral blood, taken after pregnancy. The receptors here all came from a female donor in good health, enrolled as a control in a pregnancy study.

CDR3 protein: CASSSGLAVSEQYF. The CDR3 bases are TGTGCCAGCAGCTCGGGACTAGCGGTGAGCGAGCAGTACTTC. V usage is TRBV7-2 and J usage is TRBJ2-7; 11 nucleotides agree with TRBD2. The J segment lost 6 bases and the V segment lost 4 bases, leaving 5 bases of the junction unmatched. The germline V gene encodes CDR1 SGHTA and CDR2 FQGNSA. CDR3 length: 14 residues.

This clone is a singleton in its sample. The chain carries TRBV7-2 and TRBJ2-7; 10 nucleotides line up with TRBD1. V was pared by 5 bases and J by 2 bases, with 6 bases of the junction left unmatched. Germline V gene lookup returns CDR1 SGHTA and CDR2 FQGNSA. The CDR3 extends over 15 amino acids. The CDR3 region has the DNA TGTGCCAGCAGCCCCGACAGGGGGCCTACCTACGAGCAGTACTTC. Its translation: CASSPDRGPTYEQYF.

The chain employs TRBV7-6 and TRBJ1-2; D possibly corresponds to TRBD1 (6 bases). The germline CDR1 and CDR2 sequences are SGHVS and FNYEAQ. The V end lost 5 bases, the J end lost 10 bases, and 20 bases lay between the germline ends. The CDR3 extends over 14 amino acids. The DNA for the CDR3 is TGTGCCAGCAGCGCGAACACAGGGTCAGGCGACTACACCTTC. Translated: CASSANTGSGDYTF.

This chain connects TRBV5-4 to TRBJ2-3; 9 bases align to TRBD2. V shed 0 bases and J 2 bases; nucleotides not matched to a gene: 4. The CDR3 is 16 amino acids. CDR1 is SGHNT and CDR2 is YYREEE in the germline V gene (reference sequence). The CDR3 DNA reads TGTGCCAGCAGCTTGGCCGCTAGCGGGGCCACAGATACGCAGTATTTT. This codes for CASSLAASGATDTQYF.

V usage is TRBV5-4 and J usage is TRBJ2-7; 7 bases agree with TRBD2. CDR3 length: 14 amino acids. Germline V CDR1 and CDR2: SGHNT, YYREEE (reference sequence). The V and J ends lost 4 bases and 2 bases, in that order; junction bases with no gene match: 6. CDR3 sequence (DNA): TGTGCCAGCAGCCTGTGGGGAGGGACCTACGAGCAGTACTTC. It yields the protein CASSLWGGTYEQYF. Based on the CDR3 plus reference TRBV5-4 and TRBJ2-7, the full variable domain is ETGVTQSPTHLIKTRGQQVTLRCSSQSGHNTVSWYQQALGQGPQFIFQYYREEENGRGNFPPRFSGLQFPNYSSELNVNALELDDSALYLCASSLWGGTYEQYFGPGTRLTVT.

The CDR3 reads CASSFPTPNGWSPLHF. As DNA, the CDR3 is TGTGCCAGCAGCTTCCCGACTCCCAATGGGTGGTCACCCCTCCACTTT. V usage is TRBV7-9 and J usage is TRBJ1-6, with D unresolved. V shed 3 bases and J shed 10 bases, with 19 bases lying between them. This CDR3 contains 16 residues. CDR1 and CDR2 from the germline V gene are SEHNR and FQNEAQ (reference sequence).

The CDR3 loop reads CASSPGQPQFHSYNSPLHF. CDR3 in DNA: TGTGCCAGCAGTCCGGGACAGCCCCAATTCCACTCCTATAATTCACCCCTCCACTTT. The chain couples TRBV21-1 to TRBJ1-6; the table gives TRBD1 as D, unverified against the DNA. TRBV21-1 is listed as a pseudogene. The CDR3 contains 19 residues.

This chain uses TRBV2 with TRBJ2-6; 10 bases line up with TRBD1. V was pared by 6 bases and J by 0 bases, with 5 bases of the junction left unmatched. CDR1 SNHLY and CDR2 FYNNEI come from the germline V gene. The CDR3 is 17 residues long. The CDR3 loop reads CASSLTGGASGANVLTF. CDR3 nucleotide sequence: TGTGCCAGCAGCCTGACAGGGGGCGCCTCTGGGGCCAACGTCCTGACTTTC.

V and J are TRBV19 and TRBJ2-7, with 11 positions matching TRBD2. This CDR3 is 15 amino acids long. V shed 5 bases and J 6 bases; nucleotides not matched to a gene: 9. Germline CDR1 is LNHDA and CDR2 is SQIVND (reference sequence). The CDR3 nucleotides read TGTGCCAGTAGTCCAGCTAGCGGGAGGAGTCGCGAGCAGTACTTC. This gives the protein CASSPASGRSREQYF.

The chain is built from TRBV6-6 and TRBJ1-1; no reliable D call. V lost 2 bases and J 2 bases, leaving 9 bases between the germline ends. There are 14 residues in the CDR3. Germline V gene sequence: CDR1 MNHNY, CDR2 SVGAGI (reference sequence). Written as DNA, the CDR3 is TGTGCCAGCAGTTACGGAGAGTACAACACTGAAGCTTTCTTT. Translated: CASSYGEYNTEAFF.

This chain joins TRBV27 and TRBJ1-3; D ambiguous. With 0 bases removed from V and 0 bases from J, the gap between germline ends came to 15 bases. Looked up from germline, CDR1 is MNHEY and CDR2 is SMNVEV (reference sequence). CDR3 length: 18 residues. The CDR3 DNA reads TGTGCCAGCAGTTTATCCCCGGGAGGATTAAGCTCTGGAAACACCATATATTTT. Amino acids: CASSLSPGGLSSGNTIYF.

Only one count was recorded for this clone. The chain is built from TRBV6-1 and TRBJ1-5; D is ambiguous. The CDR3 has 14 residues. Trimming cost V 7 bases and J 0 bases, with 10 bases left between them. Looked up from germline, CDR1 is MNHNS and CDR2 is SASEGT. The CDR3 DNA is TGTGCCAGCACGGCGGAGAATAGCAATCAGCCCCAGCATTTT. It yields the protein CASTAENSNQPQHF.